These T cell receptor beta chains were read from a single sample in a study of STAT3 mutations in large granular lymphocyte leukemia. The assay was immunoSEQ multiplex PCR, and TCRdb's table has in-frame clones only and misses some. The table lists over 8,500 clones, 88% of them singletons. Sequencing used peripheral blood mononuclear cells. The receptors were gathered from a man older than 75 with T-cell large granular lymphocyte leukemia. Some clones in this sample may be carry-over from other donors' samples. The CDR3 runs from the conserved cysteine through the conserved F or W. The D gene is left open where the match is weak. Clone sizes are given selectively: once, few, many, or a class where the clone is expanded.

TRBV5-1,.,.,CASSLTVITEAFF
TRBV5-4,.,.,CASSLSPGELFF
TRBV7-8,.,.,CASRRDGVSPLHF
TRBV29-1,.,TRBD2,CSVGSGTARYEQYF
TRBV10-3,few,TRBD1,CAISRGQNYGYTF
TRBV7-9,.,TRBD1,CASSFGTGTQETQYF
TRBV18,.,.,CASSPLGSTDTQYF
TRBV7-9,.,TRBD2,CASSPRTSAGYEQYF
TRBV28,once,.,CASSTGGGPMNIQYF
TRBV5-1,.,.,CASSEGLSGRGYTF
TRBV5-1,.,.,CASSSSENSYEQYF
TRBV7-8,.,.,CASSLVAYSYEQYF
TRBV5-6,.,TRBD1,CASSLFLDRAYYEQYF
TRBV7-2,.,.,CASSSIPWEGKNIQYF
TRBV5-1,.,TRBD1,CASSPDPGTAYGYTF
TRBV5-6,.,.,CASSLGFTGVNEKLFF
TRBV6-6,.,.,CASSFLPGEETQYF
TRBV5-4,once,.,CASSLVPGGAQETQYF
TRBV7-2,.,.,CASSLDPGGGELFF
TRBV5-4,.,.,CASSLGVTTDTQYF
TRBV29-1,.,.,CSAAGQGVSYEQYF
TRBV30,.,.,CAWTTTGSLFF
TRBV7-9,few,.,CASSSVPFGGLHF
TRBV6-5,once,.,CASSYSLLYNSPLHF
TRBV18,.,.,CASSQNEKLFF
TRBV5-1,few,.,CASSLDSHTDTQYF
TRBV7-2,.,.,CASSTTTNTEAFF
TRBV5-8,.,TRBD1,CASTDRGWNTEAFF
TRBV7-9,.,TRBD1,CASSPLGRGTGNTIYF
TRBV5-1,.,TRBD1,CASSFQGAQTGELFF
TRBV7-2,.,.,CASRLFGSSNYGYTF
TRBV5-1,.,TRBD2,CASSILGLAGASTDTQYF
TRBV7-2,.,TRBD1,CASSLTGSPYEQYF
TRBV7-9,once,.,CASSLVSSNQPQHF
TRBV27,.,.,CASSLGVSWRETQYF
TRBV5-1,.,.,CASSLSANEKLFF
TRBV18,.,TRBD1,CASSPGTGKSYGYTF
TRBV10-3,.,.,CAISPQENSPLHF
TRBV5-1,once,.,CASSPDISSTGELFF
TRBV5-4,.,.,CASSSWTVQETQYF